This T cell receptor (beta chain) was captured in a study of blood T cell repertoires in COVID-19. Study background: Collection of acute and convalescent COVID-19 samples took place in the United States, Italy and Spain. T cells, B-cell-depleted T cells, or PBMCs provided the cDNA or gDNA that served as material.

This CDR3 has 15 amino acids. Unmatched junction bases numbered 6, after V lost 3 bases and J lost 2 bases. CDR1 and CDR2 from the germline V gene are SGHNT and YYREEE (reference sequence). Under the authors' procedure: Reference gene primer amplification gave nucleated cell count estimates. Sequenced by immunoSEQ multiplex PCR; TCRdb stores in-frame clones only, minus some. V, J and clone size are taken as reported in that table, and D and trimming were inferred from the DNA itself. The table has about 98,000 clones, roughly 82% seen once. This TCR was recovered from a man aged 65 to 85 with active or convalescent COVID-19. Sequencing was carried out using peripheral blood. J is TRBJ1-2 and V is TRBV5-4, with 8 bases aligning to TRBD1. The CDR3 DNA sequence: TGTGCCAGCAGCTCCTTGGACAGGGCGAACTATGGCTACACCTTC. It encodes CASSSLDRANYGYTF. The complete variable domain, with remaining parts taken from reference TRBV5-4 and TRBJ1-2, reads ETGVTQSPTHLIKTRGQQVTLRCSSQSGHNTVSWYQQALGQGPQFIFQYYREEENGRGNFPPRFSGLQFPNYSSELNVNALELDDSALYLCASSSLDRANYGYTFGSGTRLTVV.